Reported below is one TCR beta chain. This clonotype was detected many times. The clone's antigen remains unknown. Base qualities are not recorded, but no much larger clone differs from it by a single base. This sample stems from a study of T cells in Graves' hyperthyroidism and ophthalmopathy (dated by TCRdb to the late 2010s). A note on the overall study: Peripheral blood was sampled at the time of initial diagnosis, prior to any treatment. In more than five Graves' hyperthyroidism patients, the study also compared T-cell repertoires from thyroid tissue with T-cell repertoires from blood. The 100 or so discovery patients were randomly split 7:3 into training and test sets. Whether ophthalmopathy could be predicted prospectively was tested in an independent validation cohort made up of under 20 hyperthyroidism patients plus 17 patients who later progressed to ophthalmopathy. After blood sampling, hyperthyroidism patients were treated with methimazole at a starting dose of 30 mg daily, and ophthalmopathy patients were treated with high-dose intravenous methylprednisolone. The paper reports TCR Vbeta CDR3 sequencing of approximately 140 peripheral blood samples: some 41 ophthalmopathy, 75 to 80 hyperthyroidism and around 17 progressor patients. TCR V-J signatures able to tell the groups apart were searched for in a discovery cohort of 90 to 100 patients, of whom approximately 40 had Graves' ophthalmopathy and 55 to 65 had stable Graves' hyperthyroidism. The study at large found these results: Sample size was not statistically predetermined, and blinding of investigators to group allocation was not performed. In validation, progression to ophthalmopathy was predicted by the model with 70% to 71% sensitivity and 72% to 85% specificity, a median of about 6.8 months before onset. Most expanded thyroid clonotypes (frequency above 0.001) were also detected in blood, suggesting blood repertoires may reflect thyroid immune responses. In cross-validation, a model built on a 13 V-J signature told ophthalmopathy apart from stable hyperthyroidism with just under 90% sensitivity and around 81% specificity, and in testing the same model reached 80%/75%.

TCR beta CDR3 regions were amplified from RNA transcripts. For the first round of RT-PCR on the TCR CDR3, the HTBI primer set was used together with the Qiagen OneStep RT-PCR kit. The libraries were constructed in a second round of multiplex PCR and then size-selected and purified. Libraries were sequenced paired-end with 100 bp reads on an Illumina HiSeq2000. The study's processing was this. Raw data were processed with SOAPnuke, discarding reads with adapters, uncalled bases, mean Phred below 15, or no exact constant-primer or identifier match. High-quality paired reads were merged using COPE v1.2.5, and each unique nucleotide sequence was defined as a clonotype. Clonotypes were aligned to IMGT TRBV, TRBD and TRBJ reference segments using MiTCR v1.1. Analysis was restricted to V-J combinations with a frequency above 0.0001, which covered 98% to 99.2% of repertoires. A TCS score was defined as the ratio between F50 (clonal expansion) and ExV (chaos), using BLOSUM62-based TCRdist between CDR3 peptides within each V-J. Welch's t-statistics and random forest reduced 500 to 650 V-J features to roughly 13, which were used in a naive Bayes classifier (R e1071). The public reads were run again by TCRdb, first through fastp at Q25 and then through MiXCR, and only productive beta chains were kept. Under each unique CDR3 protein, matching rows form one entry showing the most common genes and DNA. TCRdb assigned the V and J calls; the authors' analysis was not used. The sample table lists 350,000 or so distinct CDR3 sequences, 15% to 20% of them with a count of one. The leading ten clones occupy around 15% of the sample.

Moderately to severely active disease, a Clinical Activity Score of at least 3, a NOSPECS grade of at least 4, and a duration under 3 months were present in ophthalmopathy patients. Any patient with an uncontrolled infection, another autoimmune disease, pregnancy or lactation was excluded. Clinical symptoms, serum thyroxine and TRAb, thyroid ultrasound, and orbital computed tomography formed the basis for the diagnoses. PBMCs were isolated from about 10 ml of fresh peripheral blood by Ficoll-Paque density gradient centrifugation. Total RNA was extracted with Trizol reagent, and quality was checked on an Agilent 2100 Bioanalyzer. There are 13 amino acids in the CDR3, from cysteine to phenylalanine inclusive. The read is trimmed to its CDR3 DNA, 39 bases read in frame from base 1. The junction shows trimming of 5 bases on V and 0 bases on J, plus 7 bases between the germline ends. CDR1 and CDR2 (SQVTM, ANQGSEA) derive from the germline V gene.

The sequencing input was blood. The chain links TRBV29-1 with TRBJ2-2; TRBD2 is possibly the D segment (6 matching bases). The sequence was collected from a middle-aged woman with Graves' ophthalmopathy. The base sequence is TGCAGCGTTTCTAGCGCGAACACCGGGGAGCTGTTTTTT. It translates as CSVSSANTGELFF.